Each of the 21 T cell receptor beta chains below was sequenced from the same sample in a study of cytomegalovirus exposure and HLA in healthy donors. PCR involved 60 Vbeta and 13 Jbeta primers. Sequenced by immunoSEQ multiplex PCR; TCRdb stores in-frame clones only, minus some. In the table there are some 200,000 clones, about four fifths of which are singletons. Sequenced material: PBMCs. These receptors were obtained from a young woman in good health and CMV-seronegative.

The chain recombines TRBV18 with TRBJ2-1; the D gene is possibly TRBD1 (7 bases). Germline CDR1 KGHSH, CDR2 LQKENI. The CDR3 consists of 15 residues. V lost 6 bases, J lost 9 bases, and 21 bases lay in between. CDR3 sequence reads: CASSLRSSEGAEQFF. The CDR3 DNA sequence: TGTGCCAGCTCTCTCCGATCTAGCGAGGGGGCTGAGCAGTTCTTC.

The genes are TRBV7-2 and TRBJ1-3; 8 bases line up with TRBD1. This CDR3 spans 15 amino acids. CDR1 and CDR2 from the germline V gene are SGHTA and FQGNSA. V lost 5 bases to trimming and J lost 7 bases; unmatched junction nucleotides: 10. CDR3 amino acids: CASSVQGGNSNTIYF. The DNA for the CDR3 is TGTGCCAGCAGCGTACAGGGGGGAAACTCTAACACCATATATTTT.

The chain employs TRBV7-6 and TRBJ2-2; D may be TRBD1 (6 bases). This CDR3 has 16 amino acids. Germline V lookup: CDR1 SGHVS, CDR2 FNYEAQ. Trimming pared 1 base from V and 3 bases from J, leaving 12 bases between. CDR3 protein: CASSLVWGLDTGELFF. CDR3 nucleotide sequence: TGTGCCAGCAGCTTAGTTTGGGGGCTAGACACCGGGGAGCTGTTTTTT.

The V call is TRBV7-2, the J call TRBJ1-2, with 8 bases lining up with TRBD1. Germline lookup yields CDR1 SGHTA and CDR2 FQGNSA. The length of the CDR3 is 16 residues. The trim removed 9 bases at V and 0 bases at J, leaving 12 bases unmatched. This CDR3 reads CASPQGGSFTNYGYTF. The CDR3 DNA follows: TGTGCCAGTCCACAGGGGGGCAGCTTCACTAACTATGGCTACACCTTC.

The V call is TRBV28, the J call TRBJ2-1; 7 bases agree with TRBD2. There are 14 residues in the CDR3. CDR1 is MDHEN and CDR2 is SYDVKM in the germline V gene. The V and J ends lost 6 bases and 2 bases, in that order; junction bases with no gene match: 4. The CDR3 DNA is TGTGCCAGCAGGGCGGGAGTGACCTACAATGAGCAGTTCTTC. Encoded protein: CASRAGVTYNEQFF.

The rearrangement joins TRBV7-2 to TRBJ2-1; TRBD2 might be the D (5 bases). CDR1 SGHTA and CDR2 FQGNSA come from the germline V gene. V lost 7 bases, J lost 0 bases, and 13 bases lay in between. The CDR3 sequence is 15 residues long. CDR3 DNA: TGTGCCAGCAACTTCCAGCGGAGCTCCTACAATGAGCAGTTCTTC. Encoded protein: CASNFQRSSYNEQFF.

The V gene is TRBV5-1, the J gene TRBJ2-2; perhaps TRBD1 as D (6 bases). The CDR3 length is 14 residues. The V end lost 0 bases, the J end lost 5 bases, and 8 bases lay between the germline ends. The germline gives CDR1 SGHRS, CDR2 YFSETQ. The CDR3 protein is CASSLGDRTGELFF. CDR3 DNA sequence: TGCGCCAGCAGCTTGGGTGACAGGACCGGGGAGCTGTTTTTT.

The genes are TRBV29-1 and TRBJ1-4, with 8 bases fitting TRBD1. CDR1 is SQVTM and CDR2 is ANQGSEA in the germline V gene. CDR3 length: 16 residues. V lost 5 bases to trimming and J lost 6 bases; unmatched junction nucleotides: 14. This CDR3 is CSVRSYRGQEDEKLFF. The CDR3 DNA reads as TGCAGCGTTCGATCCTACCGGGGACAGGAGGATGAAAAACTGTTTTTT.

CDR3: CASSSSDLVGSGRAYEQFF. The CDR3 DNA reads as TGTGCCAGCAGCTCGTCGGACCTCGTGGGTAGCGGGAGGGCATACGAGCAGTTCTTC. This chain joins TRBV5-4 and TRBJ2-1, with TRBD2 matching over 11 bases. Germline assignment: CDR1 SGHNT and CDR2 YYREEE (reference sequence). V trimming: 3 bases; J trimming: 10 bases; junction bases outside the gene matches: 21. The CDR3 totals 19 residues.

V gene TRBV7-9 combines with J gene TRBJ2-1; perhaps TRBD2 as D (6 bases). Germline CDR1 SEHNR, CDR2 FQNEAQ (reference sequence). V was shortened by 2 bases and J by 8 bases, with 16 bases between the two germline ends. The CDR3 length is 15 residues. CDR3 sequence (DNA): TGTGCCAGCAGCTTATTAGCGGAGGGGAAGGATGAGCAGTTCTTC. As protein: CASSLLAEGKDEQFF.

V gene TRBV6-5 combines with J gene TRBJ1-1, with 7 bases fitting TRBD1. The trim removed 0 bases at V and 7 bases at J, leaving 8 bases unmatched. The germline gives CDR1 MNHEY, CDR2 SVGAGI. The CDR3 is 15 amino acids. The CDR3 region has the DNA TGTGCCAGCAGTTACTCCCATCTTCAGGGGGGTGAAGCTTTCTTT. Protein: CASSYSHLQGGEAFF.

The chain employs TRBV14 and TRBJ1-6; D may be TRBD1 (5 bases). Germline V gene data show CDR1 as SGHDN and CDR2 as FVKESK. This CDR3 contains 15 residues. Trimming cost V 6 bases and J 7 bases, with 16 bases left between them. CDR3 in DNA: TGTGCCAGCAGTCCAGCGGGGCATGGAAATTCACCCCTCCACTTT. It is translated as CASSPAGHGNSPLHF.

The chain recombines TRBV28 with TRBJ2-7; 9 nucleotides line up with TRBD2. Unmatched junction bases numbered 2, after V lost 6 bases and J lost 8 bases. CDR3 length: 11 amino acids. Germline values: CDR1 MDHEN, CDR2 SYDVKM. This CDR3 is CASRGLAQQYF. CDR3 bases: TGTGCCAGCAGGGGACTAGCCCAGCAGTACTTC.

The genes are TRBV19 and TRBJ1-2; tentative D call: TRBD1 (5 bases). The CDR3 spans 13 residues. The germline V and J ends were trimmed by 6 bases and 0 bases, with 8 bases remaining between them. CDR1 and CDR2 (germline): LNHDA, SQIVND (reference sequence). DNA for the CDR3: TGTGCCAGTAGGCAGGGTTCTAACTATGGCTACACCTTC. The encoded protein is CASRQGSNYGYTF.

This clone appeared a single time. The DNA of the CDR3 is TGTGCCAGCAGCTCTGGGTCAGGGAAGGGCTACGAGCAGTACTTC. It codes for CASSSGSGKGYEQYF. This chain connects TRBV13 to TRBJ2-7; TRBD1 is a possible D gene (5 bases). Germline-derived CDR1 and CDR2 are PRHDT and FYEKMQ (reference sequence). CDR3 length: 15 residues. V dropped 4 bases and J dropped 3 bases, with 16 bases sitting between them. Complete variable domain (other parts from reference TRBV13 and TRBJ2-7): AAGVIQSPRHLIKEKRETATLKCYPIPRHDTVYWYQQGPGQDPQFLISFYEKMQSDKGSIPDRFSAQQFSDYHSELNMSSLELGDSALYFCASSSGSGKGYEQYFGPGTRLTVT.

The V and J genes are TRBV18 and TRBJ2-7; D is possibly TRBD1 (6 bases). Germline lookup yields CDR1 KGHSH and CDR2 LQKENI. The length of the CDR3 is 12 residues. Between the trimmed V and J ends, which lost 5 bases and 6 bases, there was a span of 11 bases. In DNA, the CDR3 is TGTGCCAGCTCAGGGGGCCATACCGAGCAGTACTTC. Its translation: CASSGGHTEQYF. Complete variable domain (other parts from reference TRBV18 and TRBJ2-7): NAGVMQNPRHLVRRRGQEARLRCSPMKGHSHVYWYRQLPEEGLKFMVYLQKENIIDESGMPKERFSAEFPKEGPSILRIQQVVRGDSAAYFCASSGGHTEQYFGPGTRLTVT.

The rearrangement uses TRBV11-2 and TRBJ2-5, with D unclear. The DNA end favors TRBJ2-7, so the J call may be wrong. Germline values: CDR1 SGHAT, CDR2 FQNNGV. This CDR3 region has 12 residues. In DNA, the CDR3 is TGTGCCAGCAGCTCGGACTCCTACGAGCAGTACTTC. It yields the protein CASSSDSYEQYF.

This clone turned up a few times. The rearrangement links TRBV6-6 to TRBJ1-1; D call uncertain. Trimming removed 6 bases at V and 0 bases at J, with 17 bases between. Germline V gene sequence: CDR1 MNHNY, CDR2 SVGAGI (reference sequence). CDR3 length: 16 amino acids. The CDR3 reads CASSNPQAVMNTEAFF. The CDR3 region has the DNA TGTGCCAGCAGCAACCCGCAGGCCGTCATGAACACTGAAGCTTTCTTT.

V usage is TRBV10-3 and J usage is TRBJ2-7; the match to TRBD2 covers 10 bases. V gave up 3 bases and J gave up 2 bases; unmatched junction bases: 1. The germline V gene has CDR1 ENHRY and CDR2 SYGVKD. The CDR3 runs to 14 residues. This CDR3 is CAISDGTSAYEQYF. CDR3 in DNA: TGTGCCATCAGTGACGGGACTAGCGCCTACGAGCAGTACTTC.

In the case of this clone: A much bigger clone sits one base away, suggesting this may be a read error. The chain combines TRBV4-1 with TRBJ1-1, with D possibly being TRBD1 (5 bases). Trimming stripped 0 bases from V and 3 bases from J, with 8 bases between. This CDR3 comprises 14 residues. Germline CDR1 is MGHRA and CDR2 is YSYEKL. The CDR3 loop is CASSQDRGYTEAFF. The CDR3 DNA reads TGCGCCAGCAGCCAAGATCGGGGGTACACTGAAGCTTTCTTT.

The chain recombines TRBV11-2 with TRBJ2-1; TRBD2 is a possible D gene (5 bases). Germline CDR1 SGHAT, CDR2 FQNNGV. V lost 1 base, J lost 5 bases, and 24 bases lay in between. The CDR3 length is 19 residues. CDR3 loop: CASSLVYSSRYNLDNEQFF. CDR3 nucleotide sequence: TGTGCCAGCAGCTTAGTGTACTCTAGCCGTTACAACCTTGACAATGAGCAGTTCTTC.